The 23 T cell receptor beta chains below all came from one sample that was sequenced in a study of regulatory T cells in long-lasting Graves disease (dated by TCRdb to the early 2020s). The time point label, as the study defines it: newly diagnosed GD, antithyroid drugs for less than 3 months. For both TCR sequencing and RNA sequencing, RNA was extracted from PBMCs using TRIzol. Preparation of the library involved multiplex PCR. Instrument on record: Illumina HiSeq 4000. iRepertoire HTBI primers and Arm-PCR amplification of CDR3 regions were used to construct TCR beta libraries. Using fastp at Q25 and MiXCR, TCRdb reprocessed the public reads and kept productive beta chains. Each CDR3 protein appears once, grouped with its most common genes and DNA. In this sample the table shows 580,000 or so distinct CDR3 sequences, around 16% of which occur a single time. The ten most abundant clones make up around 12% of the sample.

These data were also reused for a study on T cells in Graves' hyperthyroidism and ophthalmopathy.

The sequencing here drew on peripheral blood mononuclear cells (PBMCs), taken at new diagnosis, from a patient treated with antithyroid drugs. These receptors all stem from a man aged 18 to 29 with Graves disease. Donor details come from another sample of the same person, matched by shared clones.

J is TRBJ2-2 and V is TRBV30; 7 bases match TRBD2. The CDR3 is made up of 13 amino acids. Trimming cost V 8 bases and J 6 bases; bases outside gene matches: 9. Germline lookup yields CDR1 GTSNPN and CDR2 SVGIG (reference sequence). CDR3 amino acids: CARGATSAGELFF. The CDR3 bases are TGTGCCCGAGGGGCTACTAGCGCCGGGGAGCTGTTTTTT. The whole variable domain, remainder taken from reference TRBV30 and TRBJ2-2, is SQTIHQWPATLVQPVGSPLSLECTVEGTSNPNLYWYRQAAGRGLQLLFYSVGIGQISSEVPQNLSASRPQDRQFILSSKKLLLSDSGFYLCARGATSAGELFFGEGSRLTVL.

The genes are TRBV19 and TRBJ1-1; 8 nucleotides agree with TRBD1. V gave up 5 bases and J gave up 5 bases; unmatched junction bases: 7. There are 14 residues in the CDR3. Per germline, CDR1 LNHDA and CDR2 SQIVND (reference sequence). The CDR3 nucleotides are TGTGCCAGTAGTGCCCGGACAGGGCGAACTGAAGCTTTCTTT. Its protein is CASSARTGRTEAFF.

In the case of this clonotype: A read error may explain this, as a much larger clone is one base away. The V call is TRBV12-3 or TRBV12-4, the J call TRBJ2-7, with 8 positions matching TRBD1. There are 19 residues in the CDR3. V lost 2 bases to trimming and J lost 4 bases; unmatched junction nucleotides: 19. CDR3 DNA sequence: TGTGCCAGCAGTTTAAGGGGCAGGGGGCCGGGTGGGGCCGTATACGAGCAGTACTTC. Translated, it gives CASSLRGRGPGGAVYEQYF.

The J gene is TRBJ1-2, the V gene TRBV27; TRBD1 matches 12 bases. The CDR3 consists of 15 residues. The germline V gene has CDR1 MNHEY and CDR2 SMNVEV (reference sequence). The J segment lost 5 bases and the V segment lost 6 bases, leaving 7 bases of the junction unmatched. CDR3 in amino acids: CASRTGTGGVYGYTF. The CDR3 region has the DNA TGTGCCAGCAGAACCGGGACAGGGGGCGTTTATGGCTACACCTTC.

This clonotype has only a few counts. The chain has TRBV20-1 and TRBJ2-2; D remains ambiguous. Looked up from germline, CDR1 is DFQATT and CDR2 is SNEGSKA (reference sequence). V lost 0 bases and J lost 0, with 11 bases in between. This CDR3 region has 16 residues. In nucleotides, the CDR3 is TGCAGTGCTAGAGATTCGCGGCAAGCGAACACCGGGGAGCTGTTTTTT. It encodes CSARDSRQANTGELFF.

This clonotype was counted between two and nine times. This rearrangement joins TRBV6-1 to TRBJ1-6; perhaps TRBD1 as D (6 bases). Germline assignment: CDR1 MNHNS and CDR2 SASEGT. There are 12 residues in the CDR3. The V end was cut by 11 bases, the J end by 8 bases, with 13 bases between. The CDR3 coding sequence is TGTGCCCACGCGTCAGGGGATTCACCCCTCCACTTT. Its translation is CAHASGDSPLHF.

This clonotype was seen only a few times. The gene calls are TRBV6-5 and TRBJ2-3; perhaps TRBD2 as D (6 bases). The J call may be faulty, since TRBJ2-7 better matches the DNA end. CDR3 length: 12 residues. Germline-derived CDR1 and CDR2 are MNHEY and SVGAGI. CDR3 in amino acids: CASSYGGYKQYF. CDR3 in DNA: TGTGCCAGCAGTTACGGGGGGTACAAGCAGTACTTC.

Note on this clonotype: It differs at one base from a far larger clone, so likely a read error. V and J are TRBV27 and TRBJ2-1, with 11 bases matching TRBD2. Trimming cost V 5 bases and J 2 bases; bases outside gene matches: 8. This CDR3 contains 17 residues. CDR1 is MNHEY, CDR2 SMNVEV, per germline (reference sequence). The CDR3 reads CASSPPLAGGTYNEQFF. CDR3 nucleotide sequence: TGTGCCAGCAGTCCCCCCCTAGCGGGAGGTACCTACAATGAGCAGTTCTTC.

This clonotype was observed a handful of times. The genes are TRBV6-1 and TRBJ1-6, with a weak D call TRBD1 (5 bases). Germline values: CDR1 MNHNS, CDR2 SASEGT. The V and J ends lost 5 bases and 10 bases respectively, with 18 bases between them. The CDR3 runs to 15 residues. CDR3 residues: CASSPRTPRQSPLHF. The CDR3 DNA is TGTGCCAGCAGTCCGCGGACACCTCGGCAATCACCCCTCCACTTT.

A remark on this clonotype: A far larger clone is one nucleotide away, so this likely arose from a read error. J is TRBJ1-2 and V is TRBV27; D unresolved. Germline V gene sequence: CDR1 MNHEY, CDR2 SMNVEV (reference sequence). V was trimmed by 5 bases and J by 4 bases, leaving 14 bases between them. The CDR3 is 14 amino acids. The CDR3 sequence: CASSDRLRGYGYTF. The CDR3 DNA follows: TGTGCCAGCAGTGATCGACTGCGGGGCTATGGCTACACCTTC.

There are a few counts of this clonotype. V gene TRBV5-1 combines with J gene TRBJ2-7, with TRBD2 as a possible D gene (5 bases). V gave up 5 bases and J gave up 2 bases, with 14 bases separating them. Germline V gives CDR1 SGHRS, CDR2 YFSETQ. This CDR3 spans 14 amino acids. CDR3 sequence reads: CASSSDGGPYEQYF. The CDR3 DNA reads TGCGCCAGCAGTTCCGATGGAGGACCCTACGAGCAGTACTTC.

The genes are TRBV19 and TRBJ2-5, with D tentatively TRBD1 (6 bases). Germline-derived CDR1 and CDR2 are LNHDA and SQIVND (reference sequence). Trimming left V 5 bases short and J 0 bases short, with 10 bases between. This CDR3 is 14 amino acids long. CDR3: CASSWTANQETQYF. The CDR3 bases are TGTGCCAGTAGTTGGACAGCGAACCAAGAGACCCAGTACTTC.

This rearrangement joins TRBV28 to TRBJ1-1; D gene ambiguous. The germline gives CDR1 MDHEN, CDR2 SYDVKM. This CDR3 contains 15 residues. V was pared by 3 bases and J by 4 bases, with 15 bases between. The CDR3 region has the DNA TGTGCCAGCAGTTTGTACCGCCAGACGAGCACTGAAGCTTTCTTT. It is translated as CASSLYRQTSTEAFF.

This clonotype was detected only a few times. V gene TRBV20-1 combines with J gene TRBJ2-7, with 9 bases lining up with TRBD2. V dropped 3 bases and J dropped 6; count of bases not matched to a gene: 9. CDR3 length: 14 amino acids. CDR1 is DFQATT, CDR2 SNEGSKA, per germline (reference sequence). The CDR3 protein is CSASSLAGIGEQYF. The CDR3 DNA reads TGCAGTGCTAGCTCTCTAGCGGGAATCGGCGAGCAGTACTTC.

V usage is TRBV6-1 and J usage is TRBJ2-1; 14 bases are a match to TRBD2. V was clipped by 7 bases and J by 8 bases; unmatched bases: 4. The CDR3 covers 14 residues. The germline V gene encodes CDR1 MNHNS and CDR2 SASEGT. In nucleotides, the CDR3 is TGTGCCAGCAAACGACTAGCGGGAGGGGATGAGCAGTTCTTC. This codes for CASKRLAGGDEQFF.

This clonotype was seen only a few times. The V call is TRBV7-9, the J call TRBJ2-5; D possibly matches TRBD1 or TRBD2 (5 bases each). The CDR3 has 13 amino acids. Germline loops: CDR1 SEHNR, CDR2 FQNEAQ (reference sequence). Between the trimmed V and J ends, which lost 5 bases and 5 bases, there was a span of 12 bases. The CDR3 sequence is CASSQGRRETQYF. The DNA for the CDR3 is TGTGCCAGCAGCCAGGGACGCCGGGAGACCCAGTACTTC. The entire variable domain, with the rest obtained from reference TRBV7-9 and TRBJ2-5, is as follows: DTGVSQNPRHKITKRGQNVTFRCDPISEHNRLYWYRQTLGQGPEFLTYFQNEAQLEKSRLLSDRFSAERPKGSFSTLEIQRTEQGDSAMYLCASSQGRRETQYFGPGTRLLVL.

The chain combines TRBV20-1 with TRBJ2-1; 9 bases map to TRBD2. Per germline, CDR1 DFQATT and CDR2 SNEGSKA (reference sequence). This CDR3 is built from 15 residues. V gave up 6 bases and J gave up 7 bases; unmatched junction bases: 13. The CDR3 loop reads CSAATRGRARNEQFF. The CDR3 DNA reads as TGCAGTGCAGCCACGCGCGGGAGGGCTCGGAATGAGCAGTTCTTC.

CDR3 region: CASRALAPTPEQYF. The CDR3 DNA reads TGTGCCAGCAGGGCACTAGCGCCCACACCCGAGCAGTACTTC. The chain couples TRBV9 to TRBJ2-7, with 7 bases identical to TRBD2. The CDR3 is made up of 14 amino acids. Germline CDR1 reads SGDLS; CDR2 reads YYNGEE. Trimming at V came to 5 bases and at J to 6 bases, leaving 11 bases not matched to a gene. The complete variable domain, with remaining parts taken from reference TRBV9 and TRBJ2-7, reads DSGVTQTPKHLITATGQRVTLRCSPRSGDLSVYWYQQSLDQGLQFLIQYYNGEERAKGNILERFSAQQFPDLHSELNLSSLELGDSALYFCASRALAPTPEQYFGPGTRLTVT.

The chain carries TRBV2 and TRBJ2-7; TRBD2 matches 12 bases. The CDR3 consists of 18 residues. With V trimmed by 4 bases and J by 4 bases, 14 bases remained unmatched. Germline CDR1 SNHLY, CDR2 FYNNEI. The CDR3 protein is CASSAGTGPTSGRYEQYF. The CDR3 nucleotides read TGTGCCAGCAGTGCCGGGACAGGGCCGACTAGCGGGAGATACGAGCAGTACTTC.

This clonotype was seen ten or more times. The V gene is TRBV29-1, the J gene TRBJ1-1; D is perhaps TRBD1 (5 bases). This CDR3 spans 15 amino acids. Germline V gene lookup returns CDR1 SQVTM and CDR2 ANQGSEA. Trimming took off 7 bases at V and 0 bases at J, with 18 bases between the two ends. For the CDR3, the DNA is TGCAGCGCAGGGTCAGGTTGGGCTATGAACACTGAAGCTTTCTTT. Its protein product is CSAGSGWAMNTEAFF.

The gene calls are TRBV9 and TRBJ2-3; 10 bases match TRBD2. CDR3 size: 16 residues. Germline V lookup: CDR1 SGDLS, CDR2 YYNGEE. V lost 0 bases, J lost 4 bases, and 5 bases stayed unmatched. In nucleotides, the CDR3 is TGTGCCAGCAGCGTAGGCCCAGCGGGGGGGGCAGATACGCAGTATTTT. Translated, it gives CASSVGPAGGADTQYF.

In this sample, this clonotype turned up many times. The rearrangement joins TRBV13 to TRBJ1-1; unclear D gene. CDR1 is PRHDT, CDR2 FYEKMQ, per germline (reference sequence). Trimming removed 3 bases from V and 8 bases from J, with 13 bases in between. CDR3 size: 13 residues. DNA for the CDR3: TGTGCCAGCAGCTTGGACGCCCGAGGGGAAGCTTTCTTT. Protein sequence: CASSLDARGEAFF.

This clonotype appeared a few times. CDR3: CAWTRVGANEKLFF. CDR3 DNA sequence: TGTGCCTGGACTCGTGTTGGGGCTAATGAAAAACTGTTTTTT. The V call is TRBV30, the J call TRBJ1-4; D unclear. The CDR3 is 14 residues long. V gave up 4 bases and J gave up 3 bases, with 12 bases separating them. Germline V CDR1 and CDR2: GTSNPN, SVGIG (reference sequence).